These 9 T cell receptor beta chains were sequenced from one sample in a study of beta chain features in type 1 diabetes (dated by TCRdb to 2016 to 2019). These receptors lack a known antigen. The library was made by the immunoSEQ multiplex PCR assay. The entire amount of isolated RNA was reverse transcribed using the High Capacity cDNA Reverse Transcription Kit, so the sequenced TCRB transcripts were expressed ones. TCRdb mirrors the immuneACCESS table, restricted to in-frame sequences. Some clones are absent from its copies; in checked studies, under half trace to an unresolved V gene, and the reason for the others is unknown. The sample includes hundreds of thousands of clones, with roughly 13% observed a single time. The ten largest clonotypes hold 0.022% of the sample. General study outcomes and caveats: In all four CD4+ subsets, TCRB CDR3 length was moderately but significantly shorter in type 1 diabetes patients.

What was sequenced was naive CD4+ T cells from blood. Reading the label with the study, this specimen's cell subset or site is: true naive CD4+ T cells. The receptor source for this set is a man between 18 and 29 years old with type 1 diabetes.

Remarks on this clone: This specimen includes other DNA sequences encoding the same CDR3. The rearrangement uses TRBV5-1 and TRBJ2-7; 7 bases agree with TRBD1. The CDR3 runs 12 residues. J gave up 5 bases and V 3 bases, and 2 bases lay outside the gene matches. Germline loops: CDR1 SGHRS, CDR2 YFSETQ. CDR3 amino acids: CASSSDRDEQYF. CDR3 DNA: TGCGCCAGCAGCTCCGACAGGGACGAGCAGTACTTC.

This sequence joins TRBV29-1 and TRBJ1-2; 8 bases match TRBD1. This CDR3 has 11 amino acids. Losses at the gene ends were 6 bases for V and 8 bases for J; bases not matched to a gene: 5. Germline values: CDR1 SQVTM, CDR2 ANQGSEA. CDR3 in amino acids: CSVDRGAGYTF. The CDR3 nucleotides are TGCAGCGTAGACAGGGGCGCGGGCTACACCTTC.

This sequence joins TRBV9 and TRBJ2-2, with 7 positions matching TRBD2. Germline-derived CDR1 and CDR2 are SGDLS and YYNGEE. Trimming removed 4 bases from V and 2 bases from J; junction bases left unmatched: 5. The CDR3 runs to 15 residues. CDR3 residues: CASSPTSPNTGELFF. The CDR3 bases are TGTGCCAGCAGCCCGACTAGCCCCAACACCGGGGAGCTGTTTTTT.

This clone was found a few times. CDR3 DNA sequence: TGTGCCATCAGTGAGGCCACCACAGATACGCAGTATTTT. It codes for CAISEATTDTQYF. V and J are TRBV10-3 and TRBJ2-3; no definite D call. The germline V and J ends were trimmed by 2 bases and 2 bases, with 5 bases remaining between them. Germline loops: CDR1 ENHRY, CDR2 SYGVKD. The length of the CDR3 is 13 residues.

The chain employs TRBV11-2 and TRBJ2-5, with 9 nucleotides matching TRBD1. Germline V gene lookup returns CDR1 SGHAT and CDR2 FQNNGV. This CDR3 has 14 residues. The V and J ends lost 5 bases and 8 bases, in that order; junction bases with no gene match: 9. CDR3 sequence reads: CASSHPGTGSTQYF. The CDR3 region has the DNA TGTGCCAGCAGCCATCCCGGGACAGGGAGTACCCAGTACTTC.

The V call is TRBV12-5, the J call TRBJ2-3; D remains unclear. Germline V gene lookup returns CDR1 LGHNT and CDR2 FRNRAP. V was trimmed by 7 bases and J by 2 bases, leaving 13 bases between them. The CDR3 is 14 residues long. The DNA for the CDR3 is TGTGCTAGTGTATATGAAGGATCCACAGATACGCAGTATTTT. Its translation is CASVYEGSTDTQYF.

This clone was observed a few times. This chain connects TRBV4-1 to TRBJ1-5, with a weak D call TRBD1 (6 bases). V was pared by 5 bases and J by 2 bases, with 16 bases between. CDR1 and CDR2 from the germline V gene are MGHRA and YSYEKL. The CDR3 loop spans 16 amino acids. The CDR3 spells CASSLQGTGGNQPQHF. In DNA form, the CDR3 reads TGCGCCAGCAGCTTACAGGGCACAGGAGGCAATCAGCCCCAGCATTTT.

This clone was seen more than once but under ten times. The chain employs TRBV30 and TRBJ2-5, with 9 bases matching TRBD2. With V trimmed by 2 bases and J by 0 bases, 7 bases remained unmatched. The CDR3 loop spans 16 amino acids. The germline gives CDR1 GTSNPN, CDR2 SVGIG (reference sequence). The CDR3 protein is CAWSRGLAGNQETQYF. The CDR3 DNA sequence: TGTGCCTGGAGTCGGGGTCTAGCGGGAAACCAAGAGACCCAGTACTTC.

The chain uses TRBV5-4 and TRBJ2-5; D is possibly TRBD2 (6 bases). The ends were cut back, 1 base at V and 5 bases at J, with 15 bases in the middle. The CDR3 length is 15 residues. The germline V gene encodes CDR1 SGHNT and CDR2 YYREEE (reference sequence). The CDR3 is CASSLSGGTLETQYF. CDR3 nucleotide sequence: TGTGCCAGCAGCTTGTCAGGCGGGACTTTGGAGACCCAGTACTTC.